This T cell receptor beta chain comes out of a study of T-cell reconstitution after alpha-beta-depleted transplantation in children. Overall study findings and caveats: Certain patients had high TCRbeta diversity at day 60, and it came from recipient T cells and thymic progenitors that survived. Expanded clones from the graft, numbering several hundred, reportedly supplied alpha-beta T cells about two months after transplant.

TCRbeta library construction was performed incorporating unique molecular identifiers. TCRdb used MiXCR to reprocess the PCR reads, holding one entry per CDR3 protein. In the table there are about 200,000 distinct CDR3 sequences, about 6% of which are singletons. Germline lookup yields CDR1 DFQATT and CDR2 SNEGSKA (reference sequence). The CDR3 covers 14 residues. The V gene end was trimmed by 3 bases and the J gene end by 7 bases; junction bases not matched to a gene: 9. For this clonotype: Its antigen is as yet unknown.

This clonotype was obtained from a girl less than two years old with combined immunodeficiency, due to receive a stem cell transplant. Here the sequenced sample was PBMCs, taken before TCRalphabeta/CD19-depleted stem cell transplant. The chain couples TRBV20-1 to TRBJ2-5, with 9 positions matching TRBD1. CDR3 DNA: TGCAGTGCTAGTGCGACAGGGGGGGAGGGGACCCAGTACTTC. This codes for CSASATGGEGTQYF.